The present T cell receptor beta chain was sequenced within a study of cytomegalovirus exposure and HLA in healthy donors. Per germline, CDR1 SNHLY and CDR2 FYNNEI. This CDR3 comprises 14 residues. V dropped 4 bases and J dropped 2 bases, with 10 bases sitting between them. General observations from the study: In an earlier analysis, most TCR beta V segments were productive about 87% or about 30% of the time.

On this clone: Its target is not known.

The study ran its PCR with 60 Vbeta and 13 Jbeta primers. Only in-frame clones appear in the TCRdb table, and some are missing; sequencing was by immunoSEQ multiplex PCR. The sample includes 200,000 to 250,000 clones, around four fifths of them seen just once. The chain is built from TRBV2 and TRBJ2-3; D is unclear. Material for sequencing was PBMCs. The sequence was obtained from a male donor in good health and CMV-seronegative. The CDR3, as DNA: TGTGCCAGCAGTGTGGGCCGAAACACAGATACGCAGTATTTT. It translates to CASSVGRNTDTQYF.